The rows below give T cell receptor beta chains drawn from one sample of a study of spatial heterogeneity in lung cancer. Each CDR3 protein is one row after TCRdb ran MiXCR on the 5' RACE reads. Here the sample spans approximately 52,000 distinct CDR3 sequences, less than 5.5% being singletons. The sequencing used PBMCs, collected at surgery. The receptors shown here come from a male donor with early-stage non-small cell lung cancer. The CDR3 runs from the conserved cysteine through the conserved F or W. Each record gives: CDR3 DNA, CDR3 protein, V gene, clone size, D gene, J gene. D genes are given only for firm matches. Clone size is not always given. Where it is, it says once, few, many or a class for expanded clones.

TGTGCCAGCAGCGGGTCCTGGGTGCCGGGACTAGCGGGAGAAAGCACAGATACGCAGTATTTT,CASSGSWVPGLAGESTDTQYF,TRBV9,many,TRBD2,TRBJ2-3
TGCGCCAGCAGCCGACAGGGGGAATACAATGAGCAGTTCTTC,CASSRQGEYNEQFF,TRBV4-1,many,TRBD1,TRBJ2-1
TGCGCCAGCAGCCAACGGCCTACAGGCTTCACAGATACGCAGTATTTT,CASSQRPTGFTDTQYF,TRBV4-3,many,NA,TRBJ2-3
TGTGCCAGCTCAGCCGGATCGCAAGAGACCCAGTACTTC,CASSAGSQETQYF,TRBV18,many,NA,TRBJ2-5
TGTGCCAGCAGCGTAGTAGGGGCGGGGTCTGGAAATGAGCAGTTCTTC,CASSVVGAGSGNEQFF,TRBV9,many,NA,TRBJ2-1
TGTGCCAGCTCACCTGACAGACCCGATGAGCAGTTCTTC,CASSPDRPDEQFF,TRBV18,NA,NA,TRBJ2-1
TGTGCCAGCAGCTTCGCCCCCCGAAATAGCGGGGGGGGAGAGACCCAGTACTTC,CASSFAPRNSGGGETQYF,TRBV5-4,many,TRBD2,TRBJ2-5
TGCGCCAGCAGCCCCGGGACAGTCCAGAACGAGCAGTACTTC,CASSPGTVQNEQYF,TRBV5-1,few,TRBD1,TRBJ2-7
TGCGCCAGCAGCCAAGTATGGCGGGAGAAGGATACGCAGTATTTT,CASSQVWREKDTQYF,TRBV4-1,many,TRBD2,TRBJ2-3
TGTGCCAGCAGTCCAACCAGGGGACGGGCCGAGCAGTACTTC,CASSPTRGRAEQYF,TRBV12-3/TRBV12-4,many,NA,TRBJ2-7
TGTGCCTGGAACCCATGGGGACATAGGGCTTTCTTT,CAWNPWGHRAFF,TRBV30,NA,NA,TRBJ1-1
TGTGCCAGCAGCCAAGACTGGGGACAAGAGACCCAGTACTTC,CASSQDWGQETQYF,TRBV3-1,many,NA,TRBJ2-5
TGCAGTGCTAGGCTAGCGGGAGGAAACGAGCAGTACTTC,CSARLAGGNEQYF,TRBV20-1,many,TRBD2,TRBJ2-7
TGTGCCAGCAGCAATACAGGGGACAATCAGCCCCAGCATTTT,CASSNTGDNQPQHF,TRBV5-6,few,TRBD1,TRBJ1-5
TGTGCCATCAGTGAGAGCTCCTACAATGAGCAGTTCTTC,CAISESSYNEQFF,TRBV10-3,medium-sized,NA,TRBJ2-1
TGTGCCAGTAGTACTAGGGGGCGCGGAAATCAGCCCCAGCATTTT,CASSTRGRGNQPQHF,TRBV19,many,TRBD1,TRBJ1-5
TGCAGTGCTAGAGATCAGCCTTCCGGGCCGCTGTTTTTT,CSARDQPSGPLFF,TRBV20-1,many,NA,TRBJ2-2